A single T cell receptor (beta chain) is shown here with its context. Its target is not known. V shed 6 bases and J 5 bases; nucleotides not matched to a gene: 16. Per germline, CDR1 SGHTA and CDR2 FQGNSA. CDR3 length: 17 amino acids. Time point denoted: patch test 3, about 24 weeks after DPC sensitization. As to treatment: therapeutic diphenylcyclopropenone sensitization with weekly scalp DPC. At every patch-test visit, blood was drawn before the patch test was applied. Individual cDNA molecules in this library carried unique molecular identifiers. TCRdb passed the RACE reads through MiXCR, listing each CDR3 protein once. The table records 85,000 to 100,000 distinct CDR3 sequences, roughly 27% of them present only once. These data are taken from a study of human T cells and chemical hapten exposure. Study observations and caveats: Sensitization with DPC brought no change to TCRs above 1 in 1000 in frequency.

The sequence was collected from a man aged 35 to 55 with alopecia areata. Some clones in this sample may be carry-over from other donors' samples. This rearrangement joins TRBV7-2 to TRBJ2-3, with TRBD2 matching 8 bases. The sample in question was whole blood, obtained in connection with sensitization to the hapten diphenylcyclopropenone (DPC). The CDR3 is CASSTLLAGSCLDTQYF. In DNA form, the CDR3 reads TGTGCCAGCAGTACGCTCCTAGCGGGTTCGTGCTTAGATACGCAGTATTTT.